The present TCR beta chain was sequenced within a study of blood T cells in healthy people across ages. Across the study: Researchers report that template switching captured about one barcoded beta molecule per two T cells.

Findings and caveats of the study: Estimated diversity that came from one million T cells was considered an underestimate.

As regards this clonotype: Its specificity is unknown.

Germline lookup yields CDR1 SGHRS and CDR2 YFSETQ. This CDR3 region has 15 residues. Trimming took 3 bases from V and 4 from J; bases not matched to a gene: 5. A sample-barcoded 5' primer and a J-beta primer mix were used in a second PCR of about 6 to 11 cycles. TCRdb re-derived calls from the 5' RACE reads in MiXCR, one entry per CDR3 protein. The sample records fewer than 700,000 distinct CDR3 sequences, 47% being singletons. Per sample, at least 5.5 micrograms of total RNA were extracted. The chain joins TRBV5-1 to TRBJ2-1, with 9 positions matching TRBD1. Sequencing was carried out using blood. The receptor was derived from an elderly man in good health. As DNA, the CDR3 is TGCGCCAGCAGCTCGAGACAGGGGGGGTACAATGAGCAGTTCTTC. Translating gives CASSSRQGGYNEQFF.